These 26 T cell receptor beta chains came from one sample sequenced in a study of blood T cells in healthy people across ages. With a J-beta primer mix and a sample-barcoded 5' primer, a second PCR ran about 6 to 11 cycles. TCRdb itself ran the 5' RACE reads through MiXCR, one entry per CDR3 protein. The sample carries approximately 800,000 distinct CDR3 sequences, 36% recorded once. Source material: blood. All receptors come from a young man in good health.

This clonotype was recorded at least ten times. The chain couples TRBV4-3 to TRBJ2-1; 7 bases align to TRBD2. The germline V gene encodes CDR1 LGHNA and CDR2 YSLEER. V lost 4 bases to trimming and J lost 6 bases; unmatched junction nucleotides: 12. The CDR3 covers 16 residues. The CDR3 DNA reads as TGCGCCAGCAGCCCCCCGGGAGCGGGGATCTCCAATGAGCAGTTCTTC. It codes for CASSPPGAGISNEQFF.

The J gene is TRBJ1-1, the V gene TRBV27; D is possibly TRBD1 (6 bases). The V gene lost 5 bases and the J gene lost 4 bases, with 20 bases spanning the gap. Per germline, CDR1 MNHEY and CDR2 SMNVEV (reference sequence). The CDR3 contains 16 residues. CDR3 nucleotides: TGTGCCAGCAGTCCCGAACACAGGGTTGGCGCCACTGAAGCTTTCTTT. This translates into CASSPEHRVGATEAFF.

This clonotype showed up many times. The chain carries TRBV29-1 and TRBJ2-3, with D hard to call. The V gene lost 5 bases and the J gene lost 4 bases, with 13 bases spanning the gap. From germline, CDR1 is SQVTM and CDR2 ANQGSEA. This CDR3 contains 13 residues. This CDR3 is CSVNPSHADTQYF. DNA of the CDR3: TGCAGCGTTAACCCGAGTCACGCAGATACGCAGTATTTT.

This clonotype was detected only once. This chain joins TRBV12-3 or TRBV12-4 and TRBJ2-1; possibly TRBD1 or TRBD2 for D (5 bases each). The J call may be mistaken, given a closer DNA end match to TRBJ2-7. The CDR3 loop spans 16 amino acids. The CDR3 spells CASRPGRTSSYNEQYF. The CDR3 DNA reads TGTGCCAGCAGACCGGGACGGACGAGCTCCTACAATGAGCAGTACTTC.

This sequence joins TRBV20-1 and TRBJ1-4, with 11 bases that match TRBD1. Trimming cost V 5 bases and J 7 bases; bases outside gene matches: 6. The CDR3 runs to 14 residues. CDR1 and CDR2 (germline): DFQATT, SNEGSKA (reference sequence). CDR3 residues: CSASRGTGGEKLFF. DNA for the CDR3: TGCAGTGCTTCCCGGGGGACAGGGGGTGAAAAACTGTTTTTT.

This clonotype was counted between two and nine times. The V and J genes are TRBV25-1 and TRBJ1-1, with 8 bases aligning to TRBD1. The CDR3 length is 13 residues. With 6 bases clipped from V and 0 bases from J, the junction kept 0 bases outside the gene matches. The germline CDR1 and CDR2 sequences are MGHDK and SYGVNS. The CDR3 loop is CASRDRVNTEAFF. As DNA, the CDR3 is TGTGCCAGCAGGGACAGGGTGAACACTGAAGCTTTCTTT.

The V call is TRBV18, the J call TRBJ1-2; 8 positions agree with TRBD1. V was clipped by 5 bases and J by 4 bases; unmatched bases: 9. The CDR3 runs 15 residues. Germline CDR1 and CDR2: KGHSH and LQKENI. CDR3 sequence reads: CASSEDRAGAYGYTF. DNA for the CDR3: TGTGCCAGCTCAGAGGACAGGGCAGGTGCCTATGGCTACACCTTC.

This clonotype was recorded at least ten times. The gene calls are TRBV20-1 and TRBJ2-3; maybe TRBD1 (6 bases). V lost 0 bases to trimming and J lost 2 bases, with 12 bases between them. The CDR3 runs to 15 residues. Germline V gene sequence: CDR1 DFQATT, CDR2 SNEGSKA (reference sequence). The CDR3 here is CSARDRTAYTDTQYF. The DNA for the CDR3 is TGCAGTGCTAGAGATAGGACAGCATACACAGATACGCAGTATTTT.

This clonotype appeared a single time. A much larger clone is a single base away; this may be a read error. V gene TRBV12-3 or TRBV12-4 combines with J gene TRBJ2-7, with a weak D call TRBD1 (6 bases). Near its end, the DNA agrees better with TRBJ2-5, so the J call may be wrong. The CDR3 length is 14 residues. CDR3 loop: CASSSRQDRTTQYF. The CDR3 nucleotides read TGTGCCAGCAGTTCAAGACAGGACCGAACGACCCAGTACTTC.

J is TRBJ2-5 and V is TRBV5-1, with D tentatively TRBD1 (6 bases). V dropped 4 bases and J dropped 4 bases, with 17 bases sitting between them. Germline CDR1 is SGHRS and CDR2 is YFSETQ. CDR3 length: 15 amino acids. CDR3 DNA sequence: TGCGCCAGCAGCACCAACCCACAGGGTTCAGAGACCCAGTACTTC. Residues: CASSTNPQGSETQYF.

A few counts support this clonotype. The chain combines TRBV4-1 with TRBJ2-7; the D is unclear. The germline CDR1 and CDR2 sequences are MGHRA and YSYEKL. CDR3 size: 16 residues. The germline V and J ends were trimmed by 0 bases and 2 bases, with 14 bases remaining between them. CDR3 protein: CASSQDTIGLTYEQYF. CDR3 bases: TGCGCCAGCAGCCAAGATACGATAGGGCTAACCTACGAGCAGTACTTC.

The rearrangement uses TRBV10-3 and TRBJ2-1, with 11 bases fitting TRBD1. CDR3 length: 14 amino acids. Germline CDR1 is ENHRY and CDR2 is SYGVKD. V was pared by 11 bases and J by 5 bases, with 8 bases of the junction left unmatched. The CDR3 protein is CASRDRGLHNEQFF. CDR3 DNA: TGTGCCTCCCGGGACAGGGGGTTACACAATGAGCAGTTCTTC.

The rearrangement joins TRBV2 to TRBJ2-3; D unresolved. The CDR3 spans 14 residues. V was pared by 0 bases and J by 6 bases, with 10 bases between. Germline V gene data show CDR1 as SNHLY and CDR2 as FYNNEI. CDR3 DNA sequence: TGTGCCAGCAGTGAAGCTCCAGGCAGGGATACGCAGTATTTT. Translation gives CASSEAPGRDTQYF.

This clonotype was found a few times. This sequence joins TRBV12-3 or TRBV12-4 and TRBJ2-7, with TRBD1 matching over 10 bases. The J call is uncertain, as TRBJ2-5 better fits the DNA end. The CDR3 runs to 12 residues. CDR3 loop: CASSWDRGTQYF. The CDR3 DNA sequence: TGTGCCAGCAGTTGGGACAGGGGGACCCAGTACTTC.

J is TRBJ2-3 and V is TRBV7-9; TRBD2 agrees at 12 bases. Per germline, CDR1 SEHNR and CDR2 FQNEAQ (reference sequence). V lost 3 bases to trimming and J lost 4 bases; unmatched junction nucleotides: 5. This CDR3 region has 16 residues. The DNA of the CDR3 is TGTGCCAGCAGCTTGACTAGCGGGGGTAGAGCAGATACGCAGTATTTT. This sequence encodes CASSLTSGGRADTQYF.

This clonotype has a handful of counts. The chain joins TRBV6-6 to TRBJ1-5; 9 bases match TRBD1. Looked up from germline, CDR1 is MNHNY and CDR2 is SVGAGI (reference sequence). Trimming took 8 bases from V and 1 from J; bases not matched to a gene: 12. There are 17 residues in the CDR3. The CDR3 loop is CASAETGGSGSNQPQHF. CDR3 in DNA: TGTGCCAGCGCCGAGACAGGGGGTTCCGGGAGCAATCAGCCCCAGCATTTT.

This clonotype has only a few counts. Here the CDR3 DNA reads TGTGCCAGCAGCTACAATCAGGGGAGCAATCAGCCCCAGCATTTT. Its protein product is CASSYNQGSNQPQHF. The V call is TRBV3-1, the J call TRBJ1-5; D possibly corresponds to TRBD1 (6 bases). V was pared by 5 bases and J by 1 base, with 12 bases between. CDR1 and CDR2 from the germline V gene are LGHDT and YNNKEL (reference sequence). CDR3 length equals 15 residues.

This clonotype has ten or more counts. The V gene is TRBV12-3 or TRBV12-4, the J gene TRBJ2-7; 10 bases are shared with TRBD2. The CDR3 runs to 15 residues. The J segment lost 3 bases and the V segment lost 6 bases, leaving 8 bases of the junction unmatched. The CDR3 DNA reads TGTGCCAGCAGCCCTAGCAGCGGGGGGGGCTACGAGCAGTACTTC. Amino acid sequence: CASSPSSGGGYEQYF.

This sequence joins TRBV20-1 and TRBJ1-5; 10 bases agree with TRBD1. The CDR3 is made up of 12 amino acids. The germline V gene encodes CDR1 DFQATT and CDR2 SNEGSKA (reference sequence). CDR3 bases: TGCAGCCCAGGACAGGGGGATCAGCCCCAGCATTTT. Protein: CSPGQGDQPQHF.

The chain combines TRBV12-3 or TRBV12-4 with TRBJ2-7, with 9 bases that match TRBD1. Trimming cost V 5 bases and J 2 bases; bases outside gene matches: 7. The CDR3 contains 15 residues. DNA for the CDR3: TGTGCCAGCAGTCCCCCGGGACAGGGCACCTACGAGCAGTACTTC. Translated: CASSPPGQGTYEQYF.

This clonotype came up a few times. The rearrangement uses TRBV9 and TRBJ2-3; D may be TRBD2 (5 bases). The V gene's germline CDR1 is SGDLS and CDR2 YYNGEE. The CDR3 spans 15 residues. V lost 0 bases, J lost 0 bases, and 8 bases lay in between. Written as DNA, the CDR3 is TGTGCCAGCAGCGTAGCCCGGACTAGCACAGATACGCAGTATTTT. Its protein is CASSVARTSTDTQYF.

V and J are TRBV7-2 and TRBJ2-5; D not certain. This CDR3 region has 13 residues. The V end lost 1 base, the J end lost 11 bases, and 14 bases lay between the germline ends. Germline CDR1 reads SGHTA; CDR2 reads FQGNSA. The CDR3 DNA reads TGTGCCAGCAGCTTAGGTCCCCAAAATGAGCAGTACTTC. As protein: CASSLGPQNEQYF.

The sample holds a few counts of this clonotype. The V call is TRBV14, the J call TRBJ2-5, with no clear D. The V and J ends lost 6 bases and 2 bases respectively, with 13 bases between them. CDR1 is SGHDN and CDR2 is FVKESK in the germline V gene. This CDR3 region has 14 residues. In nucleotides, the CDR3 is TGTGCCAGCAGTAGGACCAGGAATCAAGAGACCCAGTACTTC. Its translation: CASSRTRNQETQYF.

The rearrangement uses TRBV28 and TRBJ2-1; 7 bases are a match to TRBD2. Looked up from germline, CDR1 is MDHEN and CDR2 is SYDVKM. The CDR3 covers 15 residues. V lost 6 bases, J lost 8 bases, and 13 bases stayed unmatched. The CDR3 region has the DNA TGTGCCAGCAGCCCCCCGGGGAGGGCTGTGGATGAGCAGTTCTTC. This codes for CASSPPGRAVDEQFF. Full variable domain (rest looked up from reference TRBV28 and TRBJ2-1): DVKVTQSSRYLVKRTGEKVFLECVQDMDHENMFWYRQDPGLGLRLIYFSYDVKMKEKGDIPEGYSVSREKKERFSLILESASTNQTSMYLCASSPPGRAVDEQFFGPGTRLTVL.

CDR3 sequence reads: CASTNVGYHANTGELFF. CDR3 DNA: TGTGCCAGCACCAACGTAGGCTACCACGCGAACACCGGGGAGCTGTTTTTT. The chain employs TRBV5-6 and TRBJ2-2, with D hard to call. The CDR3 sequence is 17 residues long. V was shortened by 6 bases and J by 0 bases, with 18 bases between the two germline ends. The germline gives CDR1 SGHDT, CDR2 YYEEEE.

This chain uses TRBV20-1 with TRBJ2-1, with 8 bases fitting TRBD2. The length of the CDR3 is 15 residues. Germline CDR1 DFQATT, CDR2 SNEGSKA (reference sequence). The ends lost 1 base at V and 5 bases at J; junction bases unmatched: 7. CDR3 region: CSARGDGRGDNEQFF. Here the CDR3 DNA reads TGCAGTGCTAGAGGCGACGGGAGGGGGGACAATGAGCAGTTCTTC.